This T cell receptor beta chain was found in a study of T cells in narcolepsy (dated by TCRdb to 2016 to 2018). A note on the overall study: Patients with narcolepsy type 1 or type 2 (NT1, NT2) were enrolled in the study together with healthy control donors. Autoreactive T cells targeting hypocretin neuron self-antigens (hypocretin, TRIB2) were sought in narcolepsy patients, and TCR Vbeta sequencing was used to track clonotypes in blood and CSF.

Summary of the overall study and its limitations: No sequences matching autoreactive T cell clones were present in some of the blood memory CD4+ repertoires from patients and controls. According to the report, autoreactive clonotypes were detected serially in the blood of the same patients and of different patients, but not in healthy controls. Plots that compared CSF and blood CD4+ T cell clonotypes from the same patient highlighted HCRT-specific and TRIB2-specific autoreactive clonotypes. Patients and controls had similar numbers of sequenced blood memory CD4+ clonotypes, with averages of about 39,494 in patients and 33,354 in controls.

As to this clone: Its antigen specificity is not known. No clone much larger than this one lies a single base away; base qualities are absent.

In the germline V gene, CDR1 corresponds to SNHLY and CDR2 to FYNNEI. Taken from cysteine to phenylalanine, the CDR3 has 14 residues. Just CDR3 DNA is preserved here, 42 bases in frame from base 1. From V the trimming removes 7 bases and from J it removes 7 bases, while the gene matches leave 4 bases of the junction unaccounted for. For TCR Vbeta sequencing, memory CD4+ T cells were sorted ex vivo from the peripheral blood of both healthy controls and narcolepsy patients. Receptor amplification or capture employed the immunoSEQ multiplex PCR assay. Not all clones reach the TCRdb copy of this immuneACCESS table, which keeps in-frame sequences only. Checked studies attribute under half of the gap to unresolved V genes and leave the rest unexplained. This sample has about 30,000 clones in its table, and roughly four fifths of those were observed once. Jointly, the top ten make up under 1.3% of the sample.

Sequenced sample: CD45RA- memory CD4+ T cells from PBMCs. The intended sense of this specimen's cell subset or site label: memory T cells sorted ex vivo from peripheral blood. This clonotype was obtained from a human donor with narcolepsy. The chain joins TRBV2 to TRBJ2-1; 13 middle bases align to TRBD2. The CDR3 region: CASTGLAGVNEQFF. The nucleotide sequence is TGTGCCAGCACTGGACTAGCGGGGGTGAATGAGCAGTTCTTC.